This is a list of T cell receptor beta chains from one sample in a study of graft-versus-host responses after intestinal transplantation. Their antigens are not known. Repertoires were generated with immunoSEQ multiplex PCR, while TCRdb's copy carries only in-frame clones and drops some. The table includes about 85,000 clones, roughly 87% detected once. The input for sequencing was unstimulated CD8+ T cells sorted from spleen or lymph node cells, taken before intestinal transplant. These TCRs come from a human donor who received an intestinal transplant. Both conserved end residues are part of each CDR3. Fields, in order: V gene, clone size, J gene, D gene, CDR3 DNA, CDR3 protein. A D gene is named only where the DNA matches it firmly. Size tells how often a clone was seen (once, few, many) or the class of an expanded clone, and some rows leave it out.

V: TRBV18
size: -
J: TRBJ1-1
D: -
DNA: TGTGCCAGCTCCCGACGTACGAACACTGAAGCTTTCTTT
CDR3: CASSRRTNTEAFF

V: TRBV6-5
size: -
J: TRBJ1-2
D: TRBD1
DNA: TGTGCCAGCTTCGACAGGGGGGCTTATGGCTACACCTTC
CDR3: CASFDRGAYGYTF

V: TRBV2
size: -
J: TRBJ2-7
D: -
DNA: TGTGCCAGCAGTCCGGAGGCGACTAGTACCATTTCCTACGAGCAGTACTTC
CDR3: CASSPEATSTISYEQYF

V: TRBV6-5
size: -
J: TRBJ1-3
D: -
DNA: TGTGCCAGCAGTTACTCCGCCTTCTCTGGAAACACCATATATTTT
CDR3: CASSYSAFSGNTIYF

V: TRBV10-3
size: -
J: TRBJ2-2
D: TRBD1
DNA: TGTGCCATCAGTGAAATCTCCGACAGGGAGAACACCGGGGAGCTGTTTTTT
CDR3: CAISEISDRENTGELFF

V: TRBV23-1
size: -
J: TRBJ1-3
D: TRBD1
DNA: TGCGCCAGCAGCCCCCGAGACAGGGCCTCTGGAAACACCATATATTTT
CDR3: CASSPRDRASGNTIYF

V: TRBV6-5
size: -
J: TRBJ1-1
D: TRBD1
DNA: TGTGCCAGCAGTTACTCGCCTACAGGGGGTAGCACTGAAGCTTTCTTT
CDR3: CASSYSPTGGSTEAFF

V: TRBV11-2
size: -
J: TRBJ2-1
D: TRBD2
DNA: TGTGCCAGCAGCTTAGGGGGTGCGACTAGCGGGAAAAGTTACAATGAGCAGTTCTTC
CDR3: CASSLGGATSGKSYNEQFF

V: TRBV27
size: few
J: TRBJ2-1
D: -
DNA: TGTGCCAGCAGTTTGGTTGTCCCGAGCTCCTACAATGAGCAGTTCTTC
CDR3: CASSLVVPSSYNEQFF

V: TRBV7-9
size: few
J: TRBJ1-1
D: -
DNA: TGTGCCAGCAGCTTATACAGTCTCACTGAAGCTTTCTTT
CDR3: CASSLYSLTEAFF

V: TRBV7-9
size: -
J: TRBJ1-2
D: -
DNA: TGTGCCAGCAGCTTAGATGAGGACAGCTCCTATTTGCCCTATGGCTACACCTTC
CDR3: CASSLDEDSSYLPYGYTF

V: TRBV2
size: -
J: TRBJ2-7
D: -
DNA: TGTGCCAGCAGTACAGGCCCCCGGGGACCCACCTACGAGCAGTACTTC
CDR3: CASSTGPRGPTYEQYF

V: TRBV4-1
size: -
J: TRBJ2-1
D: TRBD2
DNA: TGCGCCCGCAGCCGACCTGGCGGGAGGGAGTACAATGAGCAGTTCTTC
CDR3: CARSRPGGREYNEQFF

V: TRBV7-9
size: -
J: TRBJ1-5
D: -
DNA: TGTGCCAGCAGCCCCAGGGGTGGCAATCAGCCCCAGCATTTT
CDR3: CASSPRGGNQPQHF

V: TRBV28
size: -
J: TRBJ2-7
D: TRBD2
DNA: TGTGCCAGCAGTCCCCCGGGAGGGCCGGACGAGCAGTACTTC
CDR3: CASSPPGGPDEQYF

V: TRBV9
size: -
J: TRBJ1-4
D: -
DNA: TGTGCCAGCAGCGTACAGGGCGTAGGTTATGAAAAACTGTTTTTT
CDR3: CASSVQGVGYEKLFF

V: TRBV9
size: -
J: TRBJ2-2
D: -
DNA: TGTGCCAGCAGCGTAGGGCAGAACACCGGGGAGCTGTTTTTT
CDR3: CASSVGQNTGELFF

V: TRBV2
size: -
J: TRBJ2-5
D: -
DNA: TGTGCCAGCAGTTGGGACGGCCAGGAAGAGACCCAGTACTTC
CDR3: CASSWDGQEETQYF

V: TRBV10-1
size: few
J: TRBJ2-5
D: -
DNA: TGCGCCAGCAGTGTACTAGCAGAGCAAGAGACCCAGTACTTC
CDR3: CASSVLAEQETQYF

V: TRBV28
size: -
J: TRBJ2-7
D: -
DNA: TGTGCCAGCAGCCCAAGGACGTATCTCTCCTACGAGCAGTACTTC
CDR3: CASSPRTYLSYEQYF

V: TRBV27
size: -
J: TRBJ2-7
D: -
DNA: TGTGCCAGCAGTTCTTACGGAGGCTACGAGCAGTACTTC
CDR3: CASSSYGGYEQYF

V: TRBV27
size: -
J: TRBJ2-6
D: -
DNA: TGTGCCACCCTATCTGGGGCCAACGTCCTGACTTTC
CDR3: CATLSGANVLTF

V: TRBV30
size: -
J: TRBJ1-5
D: TRBD1
DNA: TGTGCCTGGACCCCCCGGACAGGGACCTATAGCAATCAGCCCCAGCATTTT
CDR3: CAWTPRTGTYSNQPQHF

V: TRBV29-1
size: -
J: TRBJ2-7
D: -
DNA: TGCAGCGTTGCTGGGGACGTATGGGACCGGCAGCAGTACTTC
CDR3: CSVAGDVWDRQQYF

V: TRBV5-5
size: -
J: TRBJ2-7
D: -
DNA: TGTGCCAGCAGCGGTAGCGGCCACGGCGAGCAGTACTTC
CDR3: CASSGSGHGEQYF

V: TRBV28
size: -
J: TRBJ1-1
D: -
DNA: TGTGCCAGCAGTTTGGGGACACTGAACACTGAAGCTTTCTTT
CDR3: CASSLGTLNTEAFF

V: TRBV5-1
size: once
J: TRBJ2-5
D: -
DNA: TGCGCCAGCAGCTTGACTTCGCTGCGGACACAAGAGACCCAGTACTTC
CDR3: CASSLTSLRTQETQYF

V: TRBV11-2
size: -
J: TRBJ2-1
D: TRBD2
DNA: TGTGCCAGCAGCTTAGAAAGGCGGGGGGACTACAATGAGCAGTTCTTC
CDR3: CASSLERRGDYNEQFF

V: TRBV7-6
size: -
J: TRBJ1-1
D: -
DNA: TGTGCCAGCAGCTTAGGGGACAAACCGAACACTGAAGCTTTCTTT
CDR3: CASSLGDKPNTEAFF

V: TRBV11-2
size: -
J: TRBJ1-6
D: -
DNA: TGTGCCAGCAGCTTAGCCTTTTTTCCGGGACACAGGAATTCACCCCTCCACTTT
CDR3: CASSLAFFPGHRNSPLHF

V: TRBV5-1
size: -
J: TRBJ2-7
D: -
DNA: TGCGCCAGCAGCCCCCCGGGGGCGTTCAACGAGCAGTACTTC
CDR3: CASSPPGAFNEQYF

V: TRBV5-6
size: -
J: TRBJ2-5
D: -
DNA: TGTGCCAGCAGCCCGAGTCTTCCTAGCACGACACAAGAGACCCAGTACTTC
CDR3: CASSPSLPSTTQETQYF

V: TRBV19
size: -
J: TRBJ1-4
D: -
DNA: TGTGCCAGTAGTACTACCCCCTTGGCAGGGAGGGGTGAAAAACTGTTTTTT
CDR3: CASSTTPLAGRGEKLFF

V: TRBV5-1
size: -
J: TRBJ2-7
D: -
DNA: TGCGCCAGCAGCGATATCGGCCGGGAGCAGTACTTC
CDR3: CASSDIGREQYF

V: TRBV23-1
size: once
J: TRBJ2-1
D: TRBD2
DNA: TGCGCCAGCAGTCAACCCCAACCCCCTAGCGGGGGACGACCCCGTAGCAACAATGAGCAGTTCTTC
CDR3: CASSQPQPPSGGRPRSNNEQFF

V: TRBV11-2
size: -
J: TRBJ2-5
D: -
DNA: TGTGCCAGCAGCTTAGGAACGGGGGTCTCGCAAGAGACCCAGTACTTC
CDR3: CASSLGTGVSQETQYF

V: TRBV7-9
size: -
J: TRBJ2-7
D: -
DNA: TGTGCCAGCAGCTTGGACACAGGGACAACCTACGAGCAGTACTTC
CDR3: CASSLDTGTTYEQYF

V: TRBV6-1
size: few
J: TRBJ2-7
D: TRBD1
DNA: TGTGCCAGCAGTGATTGGACAGGGCCCTACGAGCAGTACTTC
CDR3: CASSDWTGPYEQYF

V: TRBV5-4
size: -
J: TRBJ2-3
D: -
DNA: TGTGCCAGCAGCTTGGTCGGGGATACGCAGTATTTT
CDR3: CASSLVGDTQYF

V: TRBV7-9
size: -
J: TRBJ2-7
D: -
DNA: TGTGCCAGCAGCTTAGTCGTATGGGATATGTCCTACGAGCAGTACTTC
CDR3: CASSLVVWDMSYEQYF

V: TRBV5-4
size: -
J: TRBJ2-7
D: -
DNA: TGTGCCACCTCGGTCTCCAGTGCTTACGAGCAGTACTTC
CDR3: CATSVSSAYEQYF

V: TRBV15
size: -
J: TRBJ2-7
D: -
DNA: TGTGCCACCAGCAGAGAAGGAAGCGGACCCTACGGCGAGCAGTACTTC
CDR3: CATSREGSGPYGEQYF

V: TRBV9
size: -
J: TRBJ2-5
D: -
DNA: TGTGCCAGCAGCGCACCCCACCAGGCGAGCCGGGAGACCCAGTACTTC
CDR3: CASSAPHQASRETQYF

V: TRBV5-1
size: -
J: TRBJ2-7
D: -
DNA: TGCGCCAGCAGCTTTGAGGCCAGCTACGAGCAGTACTTC
CDR3: CASSFEASYEQYF

V: TRBV11-2
size: once
J: TRBJ2-7
D: TRBD1
DNA: TGTGCCAGCAGCTCCTCGGGACAGGCCCACGAGCAGTACTTC
CDR3: CASSSSGQAHEQYF

V: TRBV7-9
size: -
J: TRBJ2-1
D: -
DNA: TGTGCCAGCAGCTTTTGGCGGTCCTACAATGAGCAGTTCTTC
CDR3: CASSFWRSYNEQFF

V: TRBV5-5
size: -
J: TRBJ1-4
D: -
DNA: TGTGCCAGCAGCTCCGGAGGGTGGGGGACTAATGAAAAACTGTTTTTT
CDR3: CASSSGGWGTNEKLFF

V: TRBV15
size: few
J: TRBJ2-2
D: TRBD1
DNA: TGTGCCACCAGCAGAGAGGGGACAGCCAACACCGGGGAGCTGTTTTTT
CDR3: CATSREGTANTGELFF

V: TRBV4-1
size: -
J: TRBJ1-4
D: -
DNA: TGCGCCAGCAGCCATCGGGGCTGGACTAATGAAAAACTGTTTTTT
CDR3: CASSHRGWTNEKLFF

V: TRBV5-5
size: few
J: TRBJ2-7
D: -
DNA: TGTGCCAGCAGCTTGGCCAGGACAGCCTACGAGCAGTACTTC
CDR3: CASSLARTAYEQYF

V: TRBV5-5
size: -
J: TRBJ2-7
D: TRBD1
DNA: TGTGCCAGCATCGACGACAGGGACCACTCCTACGAGCAGTACTTC
CDR3: CASIDDRDHSYEQYF

V: TRBV11-2
size: -
J: TRBJ2-1
D: -
DNA: TGTGCCAGCAGTGCCAGGGGTGAGCAGTTCTTC
CDR3: CASSARGEQFF

V: TRBV7-2
size: -
J: TRBJ2-7
D: -
DNA: TGTGCCAGCAGCACCCACCGGGACCCCTCCTACGAGCAGTACTTC
CDR3: CASSTHRDPSYEQYF

V: TRBV2
size: -
J: TRBJ1-1
D: TRBD1
DNA: TGTGCCAGCAGTGCCGGGACAGGGGGAGTGGAAGCTTTCTTT
CDR3: CASSAGTGGVEAFF

V: TRBV5-6
size: few
J: TRBJ2-5
D: TRBD2
DNA: TGTGCCAGCAGTTTTCTAGCGGGAGGGCCCCTCCAAGAGACCCAGTACTTC
CDR3: CASSFLAGGPLQETQYF

V: TRBV4-1
size: -
J: TRBJ1-4
D: -
DNA: TGCGCCAGCAGCCAAGTCGCACAACCAACTAATGAAAAACTGTTTTTT
CDR3: CASSQVAQPTNEKLFF

V: TRBV6-5
size: -
J: TRBJ1-1
D: -
DNA: TGTGCCAGCAGCCCGTCTTTTGGGGCTGAAGCTTTCTTT
CDR3: CASSPSFGAEAFF